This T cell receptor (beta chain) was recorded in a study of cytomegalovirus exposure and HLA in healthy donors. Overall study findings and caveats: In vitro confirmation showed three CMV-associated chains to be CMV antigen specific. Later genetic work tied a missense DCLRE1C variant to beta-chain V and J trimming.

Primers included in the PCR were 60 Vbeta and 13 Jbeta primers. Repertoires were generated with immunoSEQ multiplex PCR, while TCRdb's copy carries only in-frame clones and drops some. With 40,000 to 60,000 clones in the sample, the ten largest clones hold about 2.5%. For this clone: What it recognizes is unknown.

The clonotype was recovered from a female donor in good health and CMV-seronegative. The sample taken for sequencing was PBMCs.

CDR3 nucleotides: TGCGCCAGCAGCTCGACAGGAAACACTGAAGCTTTCTTT. As protein: CASSSTGNTEAFF. This chain connects TRBV5-1 to TRBJ1-1; weak D call: TRBD1 (6 bases). The CDR3 consists of 13 residues. The germline V gene encodes CDR1 SGHRS and CDR2 YFSETQ. V was pared by 3 bases and J by 2 bases, with 8 bases between.